What follows describes a single T cell receptor beta chain. What it binds is not known. TCRdb recomputed calls from the 5' RACE reads with MiXCR, one row per CDR3 protein. Counted here are roughly 220,000 distinct CDR3 sequences, 18% occurring once; the ten biggest clones make up roughly 42%. The sample originates from a study of CD8 T cells in ankylosing spondylitis. Findings and limits, study-wide: Disease-linked clones reportedly showed significant enrichment in matched ankylosing spondylitis synovial fluid. A TCR beta motif of roughly 8 highly homologous variants seemed to mark ankylosing spondylitis blood. Disease-linked clones had a CD8+ phenotype and relatively low frequency in peripheral blood.

Germline CDR1 LGHDT, CDR2 YNNKEL (reference sequence). The CDR3 runs to 17 residues. The V gene end was trimmed by 1 base and the J gene end by 4 bases; junction bases not matched to a gene: 10. Sequencing was done on a sample of blood, either unsorted or a sorted T cell fraction (not recorded which). J is TRBJ2-3 and V is TRBV3-1, with 8 positions matching TRBD2. The clonotype originates from a male donor with ankylosing spondylitis. The CDR3 DNA is TGTGCCAGCAGCCAAGGGGCGGGAGGATGGATGGCAGATACGCAGTATTTT. Translation gives CASSQGAGGWMADTQYF.